The 21 T cell receptor beta chains given below trace back to one sample, sequenced in a study of cytomegalovirus exposure and HLA in healthy donors. Primers included in the PCR were 60 Vbeta and 13 Jbeta primers. Clones were sequenced by immunoSEQ multiplex PCR, and TCRdb holds only the in-frame ones, with some missing. The sample has about 110,000 clones, approximately 83% seen once. Sequences were obtained from PBMCs. The origin of the receptors is a woman in her late teens or twenties in good health and CMV-seronegative.

The rearrangement uses TRBV5-4 and TRBJ2-7; no definite D call. This CDR3 comprises 13 residues. CDR1 is SGHNT and CDR2 is YYREEE in the germline V gene (reference sequence). Trimming left V 0 bases short and J 0 bases short, with 4 bases between. In nucleotides, the CDR3 is TGTGCCAGCAGCTTGGCCAGCTCCTACGAGCAGTACTTC. This encodes CASSLASSYEQYF. Filled out from reference TRBV5-4 and TRBJ2-7, the complete variable domain reads ETGVTQSPTHLIKTRGQQVTLRCSSQSGHNTVSWYQQALGQGPQFIFQYYREEENGRGNFPPRFSGLQFPNYSSELNVNALELDDSALYLCASSLASSYEQYFGPGTRLTVT.

This chain connects TRBV10-3 to TRBJ2-7, with a weak D call TRBD1 (5 bases). The CDR3 extends over 13 amino acids. Trimming pared 7 bases from V and 0 bases from J, leaving 10 bases between. CDR1 is ENHRY, CDR2 SYGVKD, per germline. The CDR3, as DNA: TGTGCCATCACTGGCGACAGCTCCTACGAGCAGTACTTC. It yields the protein CAITGDSSYEQYF.

The rearrangement links TRBV6-6 to TRBJ2-3; TRBD2 aligns across 7 bases. Looked up from germline, CDR1 is MNHNY and CDR2 is SVGAGI (reference sequence). V was pared by 2 bases and J by 3 bases, with 2 bases of the junction left unmatched. The CDR3 covers 14 residues. CDR3 sequence (DNA): TGTGCCAGCAGTTACGGCGGGGGAACAGATACGCAGTATTTT. Translated: CASSYGGGTDTQYF.

This clone was detected once. This chain joins TRBV5-1 and TRBJ2-2, with TRBD2 matching 14 bases. CDR1 and CDR2 (germline): SGHRS, YFSETQ. This CDR3 region has 18 residues. V gave up 1 base and J gave up 4 bases; unmatched junction bases: 6. Here the CDR3 reads CASSLIGLAGGATGELFF. The CDR3 DNA reads TGCGCCAGCAGCTTGATAGGACTAGCGGGGGGTGCCACCGGGGAGCTGTTTTTT. The variable domain in full, with the rest retrieved from reference TRBV5-1 and TRBJ2-2, is KAGVTQTPRYLIKTRGQQVTLSCSPISGHRSVSWYQQTPGQGLQFLFEYFSETQRNKGNFPGRFSGRQFSNSRSEMNVSTLELGDSALYLCASSLIGLAGGATGELFFGEGSRLTVL.

The chain combines TRBV5-1 with TRBJ1-5; 12 nucleotides agree with TRBD1. The ends lost 0 bases at V and 7 bases at J; junction bases unmatched: 5. Germline CDR1 is SGHRS and CDR2 is YFSETQ. This CDR3 is built from 16 residues. CDR3 region: CASSLEGQGAGQPQHF. The CDR3 coding sequence is TGCGCCAGCAGCTTGGAGGGACAGGGGGCTGGGCAGCCCCAGCATTTT.

In its sample, this clone was seen once. The rearrangement links TRBV2 to TRBJ1-1; D gene uncertain. Trimming pared 4 bases from V and 10 bases from J, leaving 13 bases between. This CDR3 is 12 amino acids long. Per the germline V gene, CDR1 is SNHLY and CDR2 is FYNNEI. For the CDR3, the DNA is TGTGCCAGCAGTGTCCAAAGCATGCGAGCTTTCTTT. The encoded protein is CASSVQSMRAFF.

A single count supports this clone. This sequence joins TRBV27 and TRBJ1-2; no firm D call. The CDR3 totals 15 residues. Germline CDR1 is MNHEY and CDR2 is SMNVEV (reference sequence). V was pared by 8 bases and J by 4 bases, with 20 bases between. The CDR3 protein is CASSSHLGGGYGYTF. DNA for the CDR3: TGTGCCAGCTCCTCGCACCTCGGAGGTGGCTATGGCTACACCTTC.

This chain uses TRBV28 with TRBJ1-3; D uncertain. Germline CDR1 is MDHEN and CDR2 is SYDVKM. Trimming removed 10 bases at V and 0 bases at J, with 7 bases between. The CDR3 has 12 residues. The CDR3: CATSGSGNTIYF. CDR3 sequence (DNA): TGTGCCACCTCAGGCTCTGGAAACACCATATATTTT. The full variable domain, with the rest looked up from reference TRBV28 and TRBJ1-3, is DVKVTQSSRYLVKRTGEKVFLECVQDMDHENMFWYRQDPGLGLRLIYFSYDVKMKEKGDIPEGYSVSREKKERFSLILESASTNQTSMYLCATSGSGNTIYFGEGSWLTVV.

This chain uses TRBV5-4 with TRBJ1-4; the match to TRBD1 covers 8 bases. Germline V gene lookup returns CDR1 SGHNT and CDR2 YYREEE (reference sequence). The V gene end was trimmed by 4 bases and the J gene end by 6 bases; junction bases not matched to a gene: 5. The CDR3 is 14 amino acids. CDR3 bases: TGTGCCAGCAGCACGGGACAGGTTTATGAAAAACTGTTTTTT. It translates to CASSTGQVYEKLFF.

The chain carries TRBV27 and TRBJ1-5; 8 bases are a match to TRBD1. The V gene's germline CDR1 is MNHEY and CDR2 SMNVEV (reference sequence). The CDR3 has 16 residues. The V segment lost 7 bases and the J segment 2 bases; nucleotides outside the gene matches: 10. The CDR3 reads CASTPLPDRGNQPQHF. In nucleotides, the CDR3 is TGTGCCAGCACCCCCCTGCCGGACAGGGGCAATCAGCCCCAGCATTTT.

This clone was counted between two and nine times. This chain links TRBV6-1 with TRBJ1-5; 9 positions match TRBD1. J lost 6 bases, V lost 7 bases, and 7 bases had no gene match. Germline CDR1 MNHNS, CDR2 SASEGT. The CDR3 runs to 14 residues. The CDR3 loop is CASTPGQGRQPQHF. The CDR3 DNA follows: TGTGCCAGCACCCCGGGACAGGGTCGTCAGCCCCAGCATTTT.

The CDR3 coding sequence is TGTGCCAGCAGGGGCCTCTTTAATGAAAAACTGTTTTTT. Its translation: CASRGLFNEKLFF. V usage is TRBV25-1 and J usage is TRBJ1-4; no reliable D call. Germline V gene sequence: CDR1 MGHDK, CDR2 SYGVNS. This CDR3 spans 13 amino acids. Trimming stripped 6 bases from V and 4 bases from J, with 9 bases between.

V usage is TRBV28 and J usage is TRBJ2-1; weak D call: TRBD2 (5 bases). V was clipped by 2 bases and J by 4 bases, with 9 bases between them. CDR1 and CDR2 (germline): MDHEN, SYDVKM. The CDR3 contains 14 residues. The CDR3 DNA follows: TGTGCCAGCAGTTTAGCACGGACTTACAATGAGCAGTTCTTC. This translates into CASSLARTYNEQFF.

The rearrangement uses TRBV2 and TRBJ2-1; TRBD1 aligns across 9 bases. Germline V gives CDR1 SNHLY, CDR2 FYNNEI. V lost 10 bases, J lost 5 bases, and 6 bases stayed unmatched. This CDR3 comprises 13 residues. CDR3 nucleotides: TGTGCCACGGGACAGGGCTATGACAATGAGCAGTTCTTC. Translated, it gives CATGQGYDNEQFF.

The chain recombines TRBV6-6 with TRBJ1-3; D remains unclear. CDR3 length: 13 amino acids. Between the trimmed V and J ends, which lost 10 bases and 0 bases, there was a span of 10 bases. Germline lookup yields CDR1 MNHNY and CDR2 SVGAGI (reference sequence). The CDR3 region is CATFAGSGNTIYF. CDR3 coding DNA: TGTGCCACATTTGCGGGCTCTGGAAACACCATATATTTT.

The V gene is TRBV28, the J gene TRBJ1-2, with 10 bases identical to TRBD1. CDR3 length: 14 amino acids. The germline gives CDR1 MDHEN, CDR2 SYDVKM. V lost 11 bases to trimming and J lost 2 bases; unmatched junction nucleotides: 8. CDR3 region: CAGQGGNINYGYTF. CDR3 DNA: TGTGCCGGACAGGGGGGAAACATCAACTATGGCTACACCTTC.

The chain couples TRBV28 to TRBJ2-7; TRBD2 agrees at 13 bases. This CDR3 comprises 17 residues. With 6 bases clipped from V and 4 bases from J, the junction kept 12 bases outside the gene matches. Per germline, CDR1 MDHEN and CDR2 SYDVKM. The chain's CDR3 is CASSSHRLAGGHYEQYV. The CDR3 DNA reads TGTGCCAGCAGCTCACATCGACTAGCGGGGGGACATTACGAGCAGTACGTC.

The genes are TRBV27 and TRBJ1-1; maybe TRBD1 (6 bases). Trimming pared 4 bases from V and 6 bases from J, leaving 15 bases between. The CDR3 spans 14 residues. The germline V gene has CDR1 MNHEY and CDR2 SMNVEV (reference sequence). The CDR3 region is CASSSGGAFAEAFF. The CDR3 nucleotides read TGTGCCAGCAGTTCGGGGGGGGCATTCGCTGAAGCTTTCTTT.

This clone is a singleton in its sample. The rearrangement uses TRBV9 and TRBJ2-3; possible D gene TRBD2, 6 bases. The CDR3 is made up of 13 amino acids. Trimming shortened V by 0 bases and J by 6 bases, and 8 bases separated the two germline ends. The V gene's germline CDR1 is SGDLS and CDR2 YYNGEE. For the CDR3, the DNA is TGTGCCAGCAGCGTAGGGGGGGAGGATACGCAGTATTTT. As protein: CASSVGGEDTQYF.

J is TRBJ2-5 and V is TRBV6-5, with TRBD1 as a possible D gene (6 bases). The DNA end lines up better with TRBJ2-7; the J call may be wrong. Germline V CDR1 and CDR2: MNHEY, SVGAGI. The CDR3 extends over 13 amino acids. This CDR3 is CATSRDRRYEQYF. CDR3 bases: TGTGCCACCTCCCGAGACAGGAGGTACGAGCAGTACTTC.

This chain uses TRBV19 with TRBJ2-7; 7 nucleotides match TRBD2. Germline CDR1 is LNHDA and CDR2 is SQIVND (reference sequence). Trimming took 4 bases from V and 6 from J; bases not matched to a gene: 6. The CDR3 is made up of 13 amino acids. CDR3 bases: TGTGCCAGTAGTACAGGGAGGGAGGGCGAGCAGTACGTC. Amino acid sequence: CASSTGREGEQYV.